This entry is about one T cell receptor (beta chain). The target antigen is unknown. This specimen includes other DNA sequences encoding the same CDR3. V shed 6 bases and J 12 bases; nucleotides not matched to a gene: 14. This CDR3 is 14 amino acids long. Germline assignment: CDR1 MNHNS and CDR2 SASEGT. The primer mix had 60 Vbeta and 13 Jbeta primers. Using immunoSEQ multiplex PCR, the repertoire was profiled, and TCRdb retains in-frame clones only, with some absent. Of 100,000 to 150,000 clones in the sample, about 11% were seen once. This sample stems from a study of cytomegalovirus exposure and HLA in healthy donors. Study-wide points: Roughly uniform sequencing depth across donors was assumed, possibly incorrectly. An apparent linkage of common viral pathogens to several of the most significant clusters emerged in a later analysis. In vitro testing confirmed three CMV-associated chains as specific for CMV antigens. Follow-up analysis later connected one missense variant in DCLRE1C with trimming of TCR beta V- and J-genes.

Sequencing was carried out using PBMCs. The TCR comes from a woman between 18 and 29 years old in good health and CMV-seropositive. The rearrangement joins TRBV6-1 to TRBJ1-2, with 9 bases matching TRBD1. The CDR3 sequence is CASRPYGGQGLHTF. The DNA for the CDR3 is TGTGCCAGCAGGCCTTATGGGGGACAGGGCCTCCACACCTTC.